What follows describes a single T cell receptor beta chain. The protocol was immunoSEQ multiplex PCR, while the TCRdb copy is restricted to in-frame clones and leaves out a portion. The sample has 88,000 or so clones, roughly 80% seen once. The data are from a study of blood T cell repertoires in COVID-19. The source material was peripheral blood. This receptor was obtained from a man aged 55 to 70 with acute or convalescent COVID-19.

CDR3 DNA sequence: TGTGCCAGCAGCCGTGAGGCTAACACTGAAGCTTTCTTT. It yields the protein CASSREANTEAFF. J is TRBJ1-1 and V is TRBV5-6, with D hard to call. Germline V gives CDR1 SGHDT, CDR2 YYEEEE. The CDR3 sequence is 13 residues long. Trimming left V 4 bases short and J 2 bases short, with 9 bases between.